These 7 T cell receptor beta chains were all obtained from the same sample, sequenced in a study of PD-1 blockade in mismatch repair-deficient tumors. Method: immunoSEQ multiplex PCR; TCRdb's copy keeps in-frame clones and lacks some. The table includes about 21,000 clones, about 83% detected once. The material sequenced was peripheral blood, taken 2 weeks after starting pembrolizumab. The receptors originated from an adult with mismatch repair-deficient cancer.

This clone appeared a single time. The V call is TRBV12-5, the J call TRBJ2-1, with D hard to call. Between the trimmed V and J ends, which lost 5 bases and 10 bases, there was a span of 9 bases. The CDR3 consists of 11 residues. CDR1 is LGHNT, CDR2 FRNRAP, per germline. The CDR3: CASGLFWEQFF. CDR3 coding DNA: TGTGCTAGTGGTCTGTTCTGGGAGCAGTTCTTC.

In its sample, this clone was seen once. This CDR3 is CASSARGYTGELFF. The CDR3 nucleotides read TGTGCCAGCAGCGCCAGGGGCTACACCGGGGAGCTGTTTTTT. The chain is built from TRBV9 and TRBJ2-2, with a weak D call TRBD1 (6 bases). The CDR3 is made up of 14 amino acids. Germline-derived CDR1 and CDR2 are SGDLS and YYNGEE. Trimming pared 3 bases from V and 3 bases from J, leaving 9 bases between.

This chain uses TRBV7-8 with TRBJ2-5; 7 positions agree with TRBD1. CDR1 SGHVS and CDR2 FQNEAQ come from the germline V gene. After removal of 2 bases from V and 5 bases from J, the junction contained 8 bases not matched to a gene. The CDR3 loop spans 15 amino acids. The CDR3 DNA reads TGTGCCAGCAGCTTATTGGTACAGGGGCTCGAGACCCAGTACTTC. Encoded protein: CASSLLVQGLETQYF.

The chain recombines TRBV29-1 with TRBJ2-7; no clear D. Trimming cost V 4 bases and J 6 bases, with 7 bases left between them. The CDR3 is 10 residues long. Germline loops: CDR1 SQVTM, CDR2 ANQGSEA. The CDR3 loop reads CSVVDGEQYF. The CDR3 coding sequence is TGCAGCGTTGTTGATGGCGAGCAGTACTTC.

The chain couples TRBV19 to TRBJ2-7, with a possible D match to TRBD2 (5 bases). Germline CDR1 is LNHDA and CDR2 is SQIVND (reference sequence). V gave up 5 bases and J gave up 4 bases, with 15 bases separating them. The CDR3 is 14 amino acids. The CDR3 bases are TGTGCCAGTAGTCCTAGGGCGGACTTTTACGAGCAGTACTTC. Translation gives CASSPRADFYEQYF.

The rearrangement links TRBV25-1 to TRBJ2-5; possible D gene TRBD2, 6 bases. Germline V gene lookup returns CDR1 MGHDK and CDR2 SYGVNS. V lost 1 base and J 4 bases, leaving 10 bases between the germline ends. The CDR3 is 14 amino acids. This CDR3 reads CASSELEEGETQYF. The DNA of the CDR3 is TGTGCCAGCAGTGAATTGGAGGAGGGAGAGACCCAGTACTTC.

CDR3: CASSHGTSFYEQYF. For the CDR3, the DNA is TGCGCCAGCAGCCATGGGACATCCTTTTACGAGCAGTACTTC. The gene calls are TRBV4-1 and TRBJ2-7; perhaps TRBD1 as D (6 bases). V lost 3 bases, J lost 4 bases, and 13 bases lay in between. Germline V gene sequence: CDR1 MGHRA, CDR2 YSYEKL. This CDR3 has 14 residues.